This entry is about one T cell receptor beta chain. Its binding antigen is unknown. Per-base qualities were not stored, and no clone one base away is much larger. Patients with a history of autoimmune disease or receiving systemic immunosuppression were excluded from the trial. Peripheral blood for TCR sequencing was collected from all dose cohorts at baseline, on cycle 4 day 1, and on cycle 7 day 1. Samples came from an open-label, multicenter, first-in-human phase I dose-escalation trial of ivuxolimab. Adults with locally advanced or metastatic head and neck squamous cell, hepatocellular, melanoma or renal cell carcinoma were enrolled in the trial. Before TCR sequencing, CD4+ T cells and CD8+ T cells from peripheral blood were sorted into separate populations. Trimming costs V 3 bases and J 8 bases, and their ends lie 10 bases apart. Including the terminal cysteine and phenylalanine, the CDR3 comprises 13 residues. Kept here is only the CDR3 DNA, which spans 39 bases and is read in frame from base 1. The germline V gene yields LGHNA for CDR1 and YNFKEQ for CDR2.

To sequence the TCRbeta CDR3 region, genomic DNA was isolated from the sorted cells. The immunoSEQ Assay was used to sequence the TCRbeta CDR3 regions. TCRdb took over this immuneACCESS table, retaining in-frame rearrangements with V and J assigned. Such tables are incomplete; in checked studies, under half of the missing clones stem from an unresolved V gene, and the remainder is unexplained. The sample table records around 92,000 clones; roughly 94% of these occur just once. Together, the top ten hold around 0.17% of the sample. These data belong to a study of OX40 agonist ivuxolimab in advanced cancers. At the level of the whole study: Ivuxolimab was a fully human IgG2 agonistic monoclonal antibody targeting the costimulatory receptor OX40 (CD134). Intravenous ivuxolimab was administered to patients every 2 weeks at six dose levels: 0.01, 0.1, 0.3, 1.5, 3 and 10 mg/kg. Among the approximately 50 dose-escalation patients, about 19 had hepatocellular carcinoma, around 15 melanoma, 9 renal cell carcinoma and 9 head and neck cancer. The dose-escalation cohort was over 70% male with a mean age of about 54 years, ranging from roughly 20 to 80. Patients were allowed to have had prior anti-PD-1, anti-PD-L1 or anti-CTLA-4 therapy, and roughly 40% of the dose-escalation patients had previously received checkpoint inhibitors. Partial responses were achieved by three dose-escalation patients, of whom one had hepatocellular carcinoma and two had cutaneous melanoma. The purpose of peripheral TCRbeta sequencing was to test whether ivuxolimab changed TCR sequence diversity and led to clonal T-cell expansion. The paper describes the monotherapy dose-escalation part (N = 52 patients) of the phase I trial of ivuxolimab.

General conclusions and limits of the study: The antigen specificity of the peripheral T cells that underwent clonal expansion was not determined. Low levels of normalized T-cell clonal expansion were also shown by some nonresponding patients. At doses from 0.1 to 3.0 mg/kg, clonal expansion was seen in both CD4+ and CD8+ blood T cells between baseline and week 6. After ivuxolimab, CD8+ T cells had more expanded clones than CD4+ T cells on average. Partial responders in the 0.1-3.0 mg/kg groups had among the lowest normalized peripheral clonal expansion, especially among CD8+ T cells.

The source is an adult with an advanced solid tumor such as melanoma, head and neck, liver or kidney cancer. Sequences were derived from CD4+ or CD8+ T cells sorted from blood, sampled in a trial of the OX40 agonist ivuxolimab. The V and J genes are TRBV4-2 and TRBJ1-4; there is no confident call for the D gene. The CDR3 is CASSHGEGEKLFF. The sequence in DNA is TGTGCCAGCAGCCACGGGGAAGGCGAAAAACTGTTTTTT.